This T cell receptor (beta chain) was sequenced in a study of regulatory T cells in long-lasting Graves disease. Worth noting for this clonotype: What it binds is not known. This may arise from a read error, as a much more abundant clone is one base away.

Library construction for TCR beta used iRepertoire HTBI primers and Arm-PCR of CDR3 regions. TCRdb called the multiplex PCR reads again in MiXCR, with one record for every CDR3 protein. Of some 370,000 distinct CDR3 sequences listed, 23% are singletons. Whole-study findings and limits: Persistent Graves' patients showed a TCR diversity that was lower than that of newly diagnosed ones.

The CDR3 totals 14 residues. As for time point: persistent/refractory GD, antithyroid drugs over 5 years with positive TRAb. PBMC-extracted RNA yielded the TCR library. American Thyroid Association guidelines served as the basis for diagnosing Graves' disease. The TCR originated in a woman between 35 and 50 years old with Graves disease. This rearrangement joins TRBV12-3 or TRBV12-4 to TRBJ2-7; TRBD2 is a possible D gene (5 bases). The specimen comprised peripheral blood mononuclear cells (PBMCs), sampled when the disease was refractory, from a patient treated with antithyroid drugs. The CDR3 nucleotides are TGTGCCAGCAGTTTAGGTGGTTGGGTTAGCGAGCGGTACTTC. Translating gives CASSLGGWVSERYF.